Below are 20 T cell receptor beta chains sequenced from a single sample in a study of low-dose radiotherapy and immunotherapy resistance in tumors. The time point was: after trial treatment. Treatment of the sample: LDRT plus nivolumab, ipilimumab, low-dose cyclophosphamide and aspirin (RACIN trial). It was with a constant-region primer and a V-primer adapter that TCRs were amplified over around 18 PCR cycles. TCRdb itself ran the reads through MiXCR, one entry per CDR3 protein. The data show approximately 52,000 distinct CDR3 sequences, roughly 33% seen once. Sequenced material: PBMCs, taken after low-dose radiotherapy plus immunotherapy. The receptors were gathered from a male donor with rectosigmoid adenocarcinoma.

Only a few counts were recorded for this clonotype. CDR3 sequence (DNA): TGCGCCAGCAGGCAGCGGGAGGGAGCAGATACGCAGTATTTT. Translated, it gives CASRQREGADTQYF. The chain couples TRBV5-1 to TRBJ2-3; 10 nucleotides agree with TRBD2. CDR1 SGHRS and CDR2 YFSETQ come from the germline V gene. This CDR3 has 14 residues. The trim removed 5 bases at V and 4 bases at J, leaving 4 bases unmatched.

This clonotype was counted at least ten times. The rearrangement links TRBV7-8 to TRBJ1-1; 8 bases match TRBD1. The CDR3 runs 12 residues. Germline-derived CDR1 and CDR2 are SGHVS and FQNEAQ. With 5 bases clipped from V and 10 bases from J, the junction kept 6 bases outside the gene matches. The CDR3 region has the DNA TGTGCCAGCAGCCGCCGTGACAGGGGAGCTTTCTTT. Translating gives CASSRRDRGAFF.

This clonotype has at least ten counts. The chain employs TRBV7-3 and TRBJ2-2, with 10 bases matching TRBD1. Trimming at V came to 2 bases and at J to 3 bases, leaving 3 bases not matched to a gene. CDR3 length equals 16 residues. The V gene's germline CDR1 is SGHTA and CDR2 FQGTGA. The DNA for the CDR3 is TGTGCCAGCAGCTTACAGGGACAGGGGTACACCGGGGAGCTGTTTTTT. Translating it yields CASSLQGQGYTGELFF.

The gene calls are TRBV27 and TRBJ1-6; D is ambiguous. The CDR3 is made up of 16 amino acids. Trimming removed 3 bases at V and 7 bases at J, with 16 bases between. Germline V gene sequence: CDR1 MNHEY, CDR2 SMNVEV (reference sequence). For the CDR3, the DNA is TGTGCCAGCAGTTTCGTAATGAGGGTTGGCAATTCACCCCTCCACTTT. Translating it yields CASSFVMRVGNSPLHF.

V is TRBV6-6 and J is TRBJ2-4; either TRBD1 or TRBD2 may supply D (6 bases each). Trimming removed 4 bases at V and 3 bases at J, with 13 bases between. The CDR3 totals 15 residues. Germline V gene data show CDR1 as MNHNY and CDR2 as SVGAGI (reference sequence). The CDR3: CASSLGGQGKNIQYF. The CDR3 region has the DNA TGTGCCAGCAGTTTGGGGGGCCAGGGCAAAAACATTCAGTACTTC.

In this sample, this clonotype turned up many times. This CDR3 is CASSQDRVPENGYTF. CDR3 in DNA: TGCGCCAGCAGCCAAGATCGGGTCCCCGAAAATGGCTACACCTTC. This chain links TRBV4-1 with TRBJ1-2; no clear D gene. The CDR3 is 15 residues long. V lost 0 bases and J 6 bases, leaving 14 bases between the germline ends. Germline V gives CDR1 MGHRA, CDR2 YSYEKL.

This clonotype has ten or more counts. V usage is TRBV20-1 and J usage is TRBJ2-5; D is ambiguous. V lost 2 bases and J lost 2, with 18 bases in between. The length of the CDR3 is 16 residues. Germline CDR1 and CDR2: DFQATT and SNEGSKA (reference sequence). CDR3 amino acids: CSARNPYRANQETQYF. The DNA for the CDR3 is TGCAGTGCTAGAAATCCGTACCGGGCCAATCAAGAGACCCAGTACTTC.

The rearrangement links TRBV19 to TRBJ1-2, with D possibly matching TRBD1 (5 bases). The V end was cut by 6 bases, the J end by 7 bases, with 15 bases between. The CDR3 contains 13 residues. Germline V lookup: CDR1 LNHDA, CDR2 SQIVND (reference sequence). In nucleotides, the CDR3 is TGTGCCAGTAGCGGGACCGACCATCCTGGCTACACCTTC. It encodes CASSGTDHPGYTF.

This clonotype has more than one count but fewer than ten. This chain connects TRBV4-3 to TRBJ2-3; D possibly corresponds to TRBD1 (6 bases). V shed 1 base and J shed 6 bases, with 29 bases lying between them. Germline CDR1 reads LGHNA; CDR2 reads YSLEER. CDR3 size: 20 residues. CDR3 nucleotide sequence: TGCGCCAGCAGCCAAGCGGGCCCAATCCGTGGACAGACTGGCGCGGATACGCAGTATTTT. Translating gives CASSQAGPIRGQTGADTQYF.

This clonotype was counted at least ten times. The chain employs TRBV5-5 and TRBJ2-3, with TRBD2 as a possible D gene (5 bases). V was cut by 0 bases and J by 1 base, with 9 bases left in between. Per germline, CDR1 SGHKS and CDR2 YYEKEE (reference sequence). This CDR3 has 15 residues. The CDR3 protein is CASSLGWGGTDTQYF. The CDR3 region has the DNA TGTGCCAGCAGCTTGGGCTGGGGAGGCACAGATACGCAGTATTTT.

This clonotype was counted ten times or more. The V gene is TRBV19, the J gene TRBJ2-2, with 8 bases that match TRBD2. V trimming: 10 bases; J trimming: 4 bases; junction bases outside the gene matches: 5. Germline CDR1 is LNHDA and CDR2 is SQIVND (reference sequence). The CDR3 is made up of 13 amino acids. The CDR3 region has the DNA TGTGCCACCGGGACTAGTCTCACCGGGGAGCTGTTTTTT. Its protein product is CATGTSLTGELFF.

Concerning this clonotype itself: Since a far larger clone is one base different, this is likely a read error. The V call is TRBV24-1, the J call TRBJ2-5; D perhaps matches TRBD1 (6 bases). This CDR3 has 12 residues. The germline gives CDR1 KGHDR, CDR2 SFDVKD. The CDR3 loop is CAISQGLETQYF. CDR3 coding DNA: TGTGCCATCAGTCAGGGGCTAGAGACCCAGTACTTC.

This clonotype has at least ten counts. The chain recombines TRBV7-2 with TRBJ1-4, with D maybe TRBD1 (6 bases). The V gene lost 0 bases and the J gene lost 7 bases, with 9 bases spanning the gap. Germline V gene data show CDR1 as SGHTA and CDR2 as FQGNSA. The CDR3 is made up of 14 amino acids. The CDR3 sequence is CASSLAGGGEKLFF. The CDR3 DNA reads TGTGCCAGCAGCTTAGCAGGGGGAGGTGAAAAACTGTTTTTT.

In its sample, this clonotype is medium-sized (0.01 to 0.1%). V is TRBV6-2 or TRBV6-3 and J is TRBJ2-2, with 10 nucleotides matching TRBD2. The germline V gene encodes CDR1 MNHEY and CDR2 SVGEGT. Trimming took 8 bases from V and 5 from J; bases not matched to a gene: 8. CDR3 length: 15 amino acids. The CDR3 DNA follows: TGTGCCAGCCTGCGAGCGGGAGGGCCTACCGGGGAGCTGTTTTTT. It encodes CASLRAGGPTGELFF.

This clonotype was found many times. The J gene is TRBJ2-5, the V gene TRBV27; possible D gene TRBD2, 5 bases. V gave up 6 bases and J gave up 2 bases, with 16 bases separating them. The CDR3 contains 15 residues. Germline V gene data show CDR1 as MNHEY and CDR2 as SMNVEV (reference sequence). The CDR3 region is CASSPLEGGQETQYF. The CDR3 DNA is TGTGCCAGCAGCCCCCTTGAGGGTGGTCAAGAGACCCAGTACTTC.

In its sample, this clonotype was seen once. A far larger clone differs by one base, so this is likely a read error. CDR3 amino acids: CATSDHVTDTQYF. The DNA for the CDR3 is TGTGCCACCAGTGACCACGTCACAGATACGCAGTATTTT. The chain has TRBV24-1 and TRBJ2-3, with D unresolved. The CDR3 length is 13 residues. Germline V gene lookup returns CDR1 KGHDR and CDR2 SFDVKD. Deletions cut 4 bases from V and 2 bases from J, with 6 bases between.

Of note for this clonotype: A far bigger clonotype differs at one base, so this is likely a read error. The gene calls are TRBV29-1 and TRBJ2-5; TRBD2 matches 9 bases. Germline lookup yields CDR1 SQVTM and CDR2 ANQGSEA. CDR3 length: 15 residues. CDR3 in DNA: TGCAGTGCTCGAGTAGCGGGAGAGACAGGGGAGACCCAGTACTTC. Amino acid sequence: CSARVAGETGETQYF.

This clonotype was recorded at least ten times. The V call is TRBV4-2, the J call TRBJ2-1; 11 bases agree with TRBD2. The CDR3 has 16 amino acids. Per germline, CDR1 LGHNA and CDR2 YNFKEQ. V lost 2 bases to trimming and J lost 7 bases; unmatched junction nucleotides: 7. In nucleotides, the CDR3 is TGTGCCAGCAGCCAACTGGATAGCGGGAGGGTAAATGAGCAGTTCTTC. Translation gives CASSQLDSGRVNEQFF.

J is TRBJ2-7 and V is TRBV12-3 or TRBV12-4, with D uncertain. The CDR3 spans 15 residues. Trimming shortened V by 3 bases and J by 3 bases, and 15 bases separated the two germline ends. Here the CDR3 DNA reads TGTGCCAGCAGTTTCCGGGCCCTCAAAGACTACGAGCAGTACTTC. It encodes CASSFRALKDYEQYF.

Comments on this clonotype: A far larger clone lies a single base away; this is likely a read error. The chain's CDR3 is CASRLAGGNEQYF. CDR3 bases: TGTGCCAGCAGGCTAGCGGGAGGGAATGAGCAGTACTTC. This rearrangement joins TRBV6-5 to TRBJ2-7, with 12 positions matching TRBD2. There are 13 residues in the CDR3. The germline V gene encodes CDR1 MNHEY and CDR2 SVGAGI. Trimming cost V 6 bases and J 7 bases; bases outside gene matches: 4.